Only one count was recorded for the clone carrying this T cell receptor beta chain. Method: immunoSEQ multiplex PCR; TCRdb's copy keeps in-frame clones and lacks some. The table lists some 9,200 clones, roughly two thirds of them singletons. The data derive from a study of immune cell composition in non-small cell lung cancer. The germline gives CDR1 LNHDA, CDR2 SQIVND (reference sequence). This CDR3 region has 15 residues. The germline V and J ends were trimmed by 6 bases and 0 bases, with 11 bases remaining between them. Specimen: lung tumor tissue. The V and J genes are TRBV19 and TRBJ2-2, with D possibly being TRBD1 (5 bases). The receptor comes from a human donor with non-small cell lung cancer. The CDR3 reads CASSIDRPNTGELFF. The CDR3 nucleotides are TGTGCCAGTAGCATCGACAGACCGAACACCGGGGAGCTGTTTTTT.